This TCR beta chain appears in the sequencing data of a study of graft-versus-host responses after intestinal transplantation (TCRdb year 2021). For context, the study as a whole: The transplants that recipients received were multivisceral, liver-intestinal, or isolated intestinal. Anti-thymocyte globulin induction was given to all recipients, followed by maintenance tacrolimus and steroids for 3 to 4 years. Bulk TCR-beta CDR3 sequencing was used to track graft-versus-host and host-versus-graft alloreactive T cell clones in the graft, circulation and bone marrow after intestinal transplantation. Alloreactive clones were identified by sequencing pre-transplant mixed lymphocyte reaction products and comparing these products with unstimulated pre-transplant donor and recipient T cells. Of the roughly 25 intestinal transplant recipients enrolled in the cohort, one of whom was a retransplant, 3 patients without pretransplant specimens were excluded. Donor T cell macrochimerism was defined as a peak of at least 4% donor T cells among recipient peripheral blood mononuclear cells. Rather than being sequenced by the commercial service, samples from a few later patients were sequenced in-house on an Illumina MiSeq and processed with MiXCR. What the authors observed across the whole study: Early after transplant, declines in HvG clones were associated with peak levels of circulating GvH clones. Patients with donor T cell macrochimerism had high GvH to HvG T cell clonal ratios in their allografts. The relatively low number and heterogeneity of intestinal transplant patients limited the conclusions. GvH clones turned up in recipient bone marrow, with some appearing earlier in ileal mucosa or blood, a pattern consistent with an intestinal mucosal origin.

The library was obtained by the immunoSEQ multiplex PCR assay. For most patients, genomic DNA was isolated with the Qiagen DNeasy Blood and Tissue Kit and shipped frozen to Adaptive Biotechnologies for TCR sequencing. High-throughput TCR-beta CDR3 sequencing of genomic DNA from most patients was performed by Adaptive Biotechnologies. The original methods were these. TCR sequencing data were retrieved from Adaptive's ImmunoSEQ software for 18 patients, whereas a few other patients were processed with MiXCR and VDJtools. To correct CD4 versus CD8 sorting errors, sequences present in both subsets at a frequency ratio below 5:1 were removed. CDR3 nucleotide sequences shared by donor and recipient were removed because the origin of these sequences could not be assigned. Alloreactive clones required at least 2-fold expansion over unstimulated cells and minimum CFSE-low frequency of 0.002% (template counts) or 0.001% (read counts). Clones detected in sequenced pre-transplant spleen, lymph node, or MLR CFSE-low populations of the donor or recipient were defined as mappable. Cumulative frequency of alloreactive clones was calculated as a percentage of all sequences weighted by copy number. What TCRdb holds here is the immuneACCESS table cut down to in-frame rearrangements. Part of the clones is not present; checked against another copy, under half of the missing clones reflect an unresolved V gene, and the others are unexplained. The DNA gave D and trimming, while V, J and clone size come from that table. The sample table holds some 92,000 clones, of which more than 90% were seen once. The top ten clonotypes cover around 0.33% of the sample.

The sample holds one count of this clone. This clone's antigen is unknown. No much larger clonotype is one base removed from it; base qualities were not supplied. The germline V gene (reference sequence) provides CDR1 LNHDA and CDR2 SQIVND. Compared with germline, V lacks 6 bases and J lacks 3 bases; bases without a gene match: 5. The CDR3 runs 16 residues from the cysteine to the phenylalanine. Just the 48-base CDR3 DNA is kept, in frame starting at base 1. The sample's time point, from its label and the paper: cells obtained before transplantation from donor or recipient. CD3+CD4+ and CD3+CD8+ populations were FACS-sorted from unstimulated pre-transplant donor and recipient cells taken from spleen or lymph nodes.

This specimen was unstimulated CD4+ T cells sorted from spleen or lymph node cells, taken before intestinal transplant. The clonotype originates from a human donor who received an intestinal transplant. The sequence links TRBV19 to TRBJ2-1; TRBD2 fits 13 bases in the junction. The CDR3 reads as follows: CASRTSGRAFYNEQFF. The nucleotide sequence is TGTGCCAGTAGAACTAGCGGGAGGGCCTTCTACAATGAGCAGTTCTTC.